The 25 T cell receptor beta chains in this list originate from one sample, sequenced in a study of chemoradiotherapy in HPV16-positive cancers. TCRdb keeps only in-frame clones here, not all; method: immunoSEQ multiplex PCR. Of some 35,000 clones listed, around 93% are singletons. The input for sequencing was blood, taken from a patient who underwent chemoradiotherapy. These TCRs come from a human donor with HPV-associated anogenital cancer.

The rearrangement joins TRBV5-6 to TRBJ2-2; 8 nucleotides agree with TRBD2. With V trimmed by 7 bases and J by 0 bases, 5 bases remained unmatched. CDR1 is SGHDT, CDR2 YYEEEE, per germline. This CDR3 region has 15 residues. The CDR3 DNA reads TGTGCCAGCTACGGGGGGGAGACGAACACCGGGGAGCTGTTTTTT. This gives the protein CASYGGETNTGELFF.

The genes are TRBV11-3 and TRBJ2-7, with D possibly called TRBD1 or TRBD2 (5 bases each). CDR1 and CDR2 from the germline V gene are SGHNT and YENEEA. CDR3 length: 14 amino acids. V lost 1 base and J lost 7, with 14 bases in between. The CDR3 DNA is TGTGCCAGCAGCTTAGTCCCCGGGACGTGGGAGCAGTACTTC. Amino acid sequence: CASSLVPGTWEQYF.

The chain couples TRBV11-2 to TRBJ1-4; 7 nucleotides align to TRBD1. This CDR3 has 18 amino acids. Germline lookup yields CDR1 SGHAT and CDR2 FQNNGV. V gave up 3 bases and J gave up 0 bases; unmatched junction bases: 10. In DNA, the CDR3 is TGTGCCAGCAGCTTTTCGGAGGGGACAGCGGCAACTAATGAAAAACTGTTTTTT. Protein: CASSFSEGTAATNEKLFF.

This rearrangement joins TRBV4-3 to TRBJ1-4; 7 nucleotides align to TRBD1. V gave up 1 base and J gave up 10 bases; unmatched junction bases: 6. This CDR3 spans 14 amino acids. The germline CDR1 and CDR2 sequences are LGHNA and YSLEER. The CDR3 loop reads CASSQGDRARKLFF. The CDR3 region has the DNA TGCGCCAGCAGCCAAGGAGACAGGGCTCGAAAACTGTTTTTT.

The chain has TRBV7-9 and TRBJ2-3; D is unresolved. Deletions cut 6 bases from V and 2 bases from J, with 12 bases between. There are 14 residues in the CDR3. Germline V gene lookup returns CDR1 SEHNR and CDR2 FQNEAQ (reference sequence). The CDR3, as DNA: TGTGCCAGCAGATCGGACCTTGACACAGATACGCAGTATTTT. It encodes CASRSDLDTDTQYF.

The rearrangement joins TRBV7-3 to TRBJ2-7; maybe TRBD2 (7 bases). Germline values: CDR1 SGHTA, CDR2 FQGTGA. V was shortened by 2 bases and J by 4 bases, with 15 bases between the two germline ends. This CDR3 region has 15 residues. CDR3 in amino acids: CASSLYGGPQYEQYF. The CDR3 DNA reads TGTGCCAGCAGCTTATACGGGGGGCCACAGTACGAGCAGTACTTC.

This chain's CDR3 is CASSFYRGSTDTQYF. The CDR3 bases are TGTGCCAGCAGCTTCTATAGGGGAAGCACAGATACGCAGTATTTT. The chain has TRBV7-8 and TRBJ2-3; maybe TRBD1 (5 bases). This CDR3 region has 15 residues. Trimming shortened V by 3 bases and J by 0 bases, and 10 bases separated the two germline ends. CDR1 SGHVS and CDR2 FQNEAQ come from the germline V gene.

The chain carries TRBV7-2 and TRBJ2-7; the D gene could be TRBD1 or TRBD2 (5 bases each). Germline V gene sequence: CDR1 SGHTA, CDR2 FQGNSA. V dropped 2 bases and J dropped 5 bases, with 16 bases sitting between them. The CDR3 is 15 residues long. The CDR3: CASSLYLGRGDEQYF. CDR3 bases: TGTGCCAGCAGCTTATATTTGGGACGGGGAGACGAGCAGTACTTC.

This rearrangement joins TRBV2 to TRBJ1-5; D call uncertain. The CDR3 is 16 residues long. V was shortened by 4 bases and J by 4 bases, with 17 bases between the two germline ends. The germline gives CDR1 SNHLY, CDR2 FYNNEI. The CDR3: CASSARMAERNQPQHF. CDR3 DNA: TGTGCCAGCAGTGCTAGAATGGCCGAAAGGAATCAGCCCCAGCATTTT.

The J gene is TRBJ1-4, the V gene TRBV5-1; D is ambiguous. In germline, CDR1 is SGHRS, CDR2 YFSETQ. The CDR3 consists of 14 residues. V lost 1 base to trimming and J lost 8 bases, with 12 bases between them. CDR3 protein: CASSLSWVGEKLFF. The CDR3 DNA reads TGCGCCAGCAGCTTGTCATGGGTGGGCGAAAAACTGTTTTTT.

This rearrangement joins TRBV5-1 to TRBJ2-1; D gene ambiguous. V was trimmed by 2 bases and J by 5 bases, leaving 11 bases between them. This CDR3 has 14 amino acids. The germline gives CDR1 SGHRS, CDR2 YFSETQ. The CDR3 protein is CASSFRSTDNEQFF. The DNA for the CDR3 is TGCGCCAGCAGCTTTCGGAGTACTGACAATGAGCAGTTCTTC.

J is TRBJ1-1 and V is TRBV25-1; D is undetermined. V was pared by 4 bases and J by 1 base, with 10 bases between. Germline CDR1 MGHDK, CDR2 SYGVNS. The CDR3 spans 14 residues. CDR3 coding DNA: TGTGCCAGCAGTGCCTATACGGGGAACACTGAAGCTTTCTTT. Encoded protein: CASSAYTGNTEAFF.

V and J are TRBV7-6 and TRBJ2-1, with D perhaps given as TRBD1 or TRBD2 (6 bases each). The germline V gene has CDR1 SGHVS and CDR2 FNYEAQ. The CDR3 extends over 15 amino acids. The ends were cut back, 5 bases at V and 10 bases at J, with 21 bases in the middle. The CDR3 DNA is TGTGCCAGCAGCGCGGCGGGATTACAGGGTTACGAGCAGTTCTTC. Amino acid sequence: CASSAAGLQGYEQFF. The full variable domain, its missing parts supplied by reference TRBV7-6 and TRBJ2-1, is GAGVSQSPRYKVTKRGQDVALRCDPISGHVSLYWYRQALGQGPEFLTYFNYEAQQDKSGLPNDRFSAERPEGSISTLTIQRTEQRDSAMYRCASSAAGLQGYEQFFGPGTRLTVL.

The gene calls are TRBV5-6 and TRBJ2-3; 8 nucleotides match TRBD1. Unmatched junction bases numbered 11, after V lost 5 bases and J lost 3 bases. Germline loops: CDR1 SGHDT, CDR2 YYEEEE. The CDR3 sequence is 16 residues long. CDR3 sequence reads: CASSFDPGQETDTQYF. The CDR3 DNA is TGTGCCAGCAGTTTTGATCCGGGACAGGAGACAGATACGCAGTATTTT.

The V gene is TRBV6-1, the J gene TRBJ1-6, with D hard to call. The CDR3 is made up of 13 amino acids. With 1 base removed from V and 4 bases from J, the gap between germline ends came to 2 bases. CDR1 and CDR2 (germline): MNHNS, SASEGT. The CDR3 bases are TGTGCCAGCAGTGAAGAATATAATTCACCCCTCCACTTT. Protein: CASSEEYNSPLHF.

V usage is TRBV6-5 and J usage is TRBJ2-7; a weak D match, TRBD2 (6 bases). Deletions cut 6 bases from V and 0 bases from J, with 15 bases between. The CDR3 is 15 amino acids. The germline CDR1 and CDR2 sequences are MNHEY and SVGAGI. The CDR3 nucleotides are TGTGCCAGCAGACTTGGGGGTAGCGGCTCCTACGAGCAGTACTTC. Translation gives CASRLGGSGSYEQYF.

This clone was observed a few times. This chain joins TRBV14 and TRBJ2-1; D perhaps matches TRBD1 (6 bases). Trimming took 5 bases from V and 7 from J, leaving 15 bases between them. Germline CDR1 reads SGHDN; CDR2 reads FVKESK. CDR3 length equals 14 residues. CDR3 in DNA: TGTGCCAGCAGCACCCCGGACAGACCTAATGAGCAGTTCTTC. It yields the protein CASSTPDRPNEQFF.

The chain combines TRBV7-9 with TRBJ1-2; D uncertain. V lost 0 bases and J lost 1, with 15 bases in between. Germline V gene data show CDR1 as SEHNR and CDR2 as FQNEAQ (reference sequence). This CDR3 comprises 17 residues. As DNA, the CDR3 is TGTGCCAGCAGCTTAGCTCCTGGATTAAAGATTAACTATGGCTACACCTTC. This sequence encodes CASSLAPGLKINYGYTF.

V is TRBV7-3 and J is TRBJ2-3; 8 bases align to TRBD2. Germline V CDR1 and CDR2: SGHTA, FQGTGA. The CDR3 extends over 15 amino acids. The V and J ends lost 0 bases and 5 bases, in that order; junction bases with no gene match: 4. CDR3 nucleotides: TGTGCCAGCAGCTTAACCCGGGGGGGTCTAGATACGCAGTATTTT. Amino acid sequence: CASSLTRGGLDTQYF.

J is TRBJ2-5 and V is TRBV11-2; D ambiguous. The V end was cut by 5 bases, the J end by 2 bases, with 9 bases between. Germline lookup yields CDR1 SGHAT and CDR2 FQNNGV. The CDR3 spans 13 residues. CDR3 protein: CASSRGVQETQYF. The CDR3 DNA follows: TGTGCCAGCAGCCGCGGAGTTCAAGAGACCCAGTACTTC.

The V gene is TRBV15, the J gene TRBJ2-5; no clear D. The CDR3 is 14 amino acids. The germline V and J ends were trimmed by 0 bases and 5 bases, with 10 bases remaining between them. Germline values: CDR1 LNHNV, CDR2 YYDKDF (reference sequence). As DNA, the CDR3 is TGTGCCACCAGCAGAGAGGTCCGGGTCGAGACCCAGTACTTC. The encoded protein is CATSREVRVETQYF.

The V and J genes are TRBV4-1 and TRBJ2-5; tentatively, D is TRBD2 (6 bases). The V gene's germline CDR1 is MGHRA and CDR2 YSYEKL. The ends were cut back, 1 base at V and 5 bases at J, with 17 bases in the middle. CDR3 size: 16 residues. Here the CDR3 reads CASSQVAPVAGETQYF. The DNA of the CDR3 is TGCGCCAGCAGCCAAGTGGCGCCTGTTGCGGGGGAGACCCAGTACTTC.

The chain recombines TRBV7-2 with TRBJ1-3, with 9 positions matching TRBD1. The germline V gene has CDR1 SGHTA and CDR2 FQGNSA. The V and J ends lost 5 bases and 8 bases, in that order; junction bases with no gene match: 4. The CDR3 runs to 13 residues. The CDR3 protein is CASSLGQGDTIYF. In DNA form, the CDR3 reads TGTGCCAGCAGCCTGGGACAGGGAGACACCATATATTTT.

The rearrangement uses TRBV4-2 and TRBJ1-4, with 9 positions matching TRBD1. Trimming cost V 5 bases and J 3 bases; bases outside gene matches: 7. The CDR3 extends over 16 amino acids. Germline V gene lookup returns CDR1 LGHNA and CDR2 YNFKEQ. CDR3 loop: CASSMGQGPSNEKLFF. The CDR3 DNA is TGTGCCAGCAGCATGGGACAGGGACCCTCTAATGAAAAACTGTTTTTT.

CDR3: CASRPDRGVAGANVLTF. CDR3 nucleotides: TGTGCCAGCAGACCCGACAGGGGAGTCGCTGGGGCCAACGTCCTGACTTTC. The V call is TRBV27, the J call TRBJ2-6; 8 bases align to TRBD1. The CDR3 spans 17 residues. Germline V gene data show CDR1 as MNHEY and CDR2 as SMNVEV (reference sequence). The junction had 9 bases not matched to a gene; V was cut back by 6 bases and J by 2 bases.